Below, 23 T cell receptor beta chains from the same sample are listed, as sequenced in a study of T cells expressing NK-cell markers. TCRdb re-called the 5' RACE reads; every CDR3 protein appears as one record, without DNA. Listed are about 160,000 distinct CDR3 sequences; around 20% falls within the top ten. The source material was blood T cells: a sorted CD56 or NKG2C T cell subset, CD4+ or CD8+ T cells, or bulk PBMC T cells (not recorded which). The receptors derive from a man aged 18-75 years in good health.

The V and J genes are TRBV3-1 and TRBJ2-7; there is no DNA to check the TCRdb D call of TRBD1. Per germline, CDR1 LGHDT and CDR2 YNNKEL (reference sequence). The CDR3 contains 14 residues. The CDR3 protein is CASTPTGGFSEQYF.

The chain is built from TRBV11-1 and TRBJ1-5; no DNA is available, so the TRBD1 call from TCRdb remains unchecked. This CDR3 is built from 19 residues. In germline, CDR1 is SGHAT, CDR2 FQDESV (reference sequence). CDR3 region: CASSLAPVGTGNSNQPQHF. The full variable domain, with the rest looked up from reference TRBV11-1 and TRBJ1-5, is EAEVAQSPRYKITEKSQAVAFWCDPISGHATLYWYRQILGQGPELLVQFQDESVVDDSQLPKDRFSAERLKGVDSTLKIQPAELGDSAMYLCASSLAPVGTGNSNQPQHFGDGTRLSIL.

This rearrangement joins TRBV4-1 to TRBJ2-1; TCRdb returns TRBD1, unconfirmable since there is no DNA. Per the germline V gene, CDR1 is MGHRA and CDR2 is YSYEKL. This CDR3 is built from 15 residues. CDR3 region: CASSQGGAYYNEQFF.

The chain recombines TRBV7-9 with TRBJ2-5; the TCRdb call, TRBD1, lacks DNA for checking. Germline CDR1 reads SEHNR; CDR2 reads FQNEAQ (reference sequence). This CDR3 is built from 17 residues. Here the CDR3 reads CASSSPGERGSAETQYF.

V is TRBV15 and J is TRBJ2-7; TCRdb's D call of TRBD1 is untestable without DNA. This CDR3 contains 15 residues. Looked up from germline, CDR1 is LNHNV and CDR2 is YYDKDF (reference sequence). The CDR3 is CATSQNRDSSYEQYF.

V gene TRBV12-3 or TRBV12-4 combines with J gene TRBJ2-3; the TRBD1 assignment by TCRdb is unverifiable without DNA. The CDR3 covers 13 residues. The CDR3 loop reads CASSRRGVDTQYF.

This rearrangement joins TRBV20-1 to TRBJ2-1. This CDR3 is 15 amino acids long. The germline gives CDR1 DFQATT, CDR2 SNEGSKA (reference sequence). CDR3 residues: CSARDAFSSYNEQFF.

The CDR3 spells CASSSGVSGNTIYF. This sequence joins TRBV7-9 and TRBJ1-3; TCRdb's D call, TRBD1, is unchecked because there is no DNA. The length of the CDR3 is 14 residues. The germline CDR1 and CDR2 sequences are SEHNR and FQNEAQ (reference sequence).

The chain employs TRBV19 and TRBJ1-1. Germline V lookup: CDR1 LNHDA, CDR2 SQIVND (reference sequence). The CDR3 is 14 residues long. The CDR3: CASSIGTSKTEAFF. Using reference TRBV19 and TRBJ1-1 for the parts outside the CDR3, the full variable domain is DGGITQSPKYLFRKEGQNVTLSCEQNLNHDAMYWYRQDPGQGLRLIYYSQIVNDFQKGDIAEGYSVSREKKESFPLTVTSAQKNPTAFYLCASSIGTSKTEAFFGQGTRLTVV.

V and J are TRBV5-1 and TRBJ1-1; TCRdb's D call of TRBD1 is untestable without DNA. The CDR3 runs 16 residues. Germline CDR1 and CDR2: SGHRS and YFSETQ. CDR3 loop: CASSLGTGWGNTEAFF.

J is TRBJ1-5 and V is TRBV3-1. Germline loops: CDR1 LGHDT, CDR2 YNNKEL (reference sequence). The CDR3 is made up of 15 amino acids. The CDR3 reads CASSPVLSKNQPQHF.

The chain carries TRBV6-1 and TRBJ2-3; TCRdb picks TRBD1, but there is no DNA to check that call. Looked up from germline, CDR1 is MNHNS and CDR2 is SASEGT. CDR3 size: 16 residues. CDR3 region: CASSEFGRGYTDTQYF.

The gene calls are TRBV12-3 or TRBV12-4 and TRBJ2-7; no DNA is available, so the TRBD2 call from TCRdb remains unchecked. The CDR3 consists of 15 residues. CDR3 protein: CASSPGGSGGVEQYF.

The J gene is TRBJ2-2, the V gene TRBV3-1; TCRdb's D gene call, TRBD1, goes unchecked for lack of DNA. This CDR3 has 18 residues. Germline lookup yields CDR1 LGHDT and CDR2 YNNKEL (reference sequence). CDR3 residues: CASSQGRAAEKNTGELFF.

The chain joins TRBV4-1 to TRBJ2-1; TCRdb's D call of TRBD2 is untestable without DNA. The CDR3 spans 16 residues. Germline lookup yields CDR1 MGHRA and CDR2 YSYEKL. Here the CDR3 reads CASSLYLRGEYNEQFF.

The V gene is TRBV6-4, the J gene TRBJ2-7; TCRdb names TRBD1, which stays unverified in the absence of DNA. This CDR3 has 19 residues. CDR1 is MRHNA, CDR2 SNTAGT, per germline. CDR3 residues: CASSTHWGTGLGNSYEQYF.

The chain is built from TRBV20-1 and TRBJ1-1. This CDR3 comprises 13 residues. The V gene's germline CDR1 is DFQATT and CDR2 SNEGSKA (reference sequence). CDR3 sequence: CSARDAFWAEAFF.

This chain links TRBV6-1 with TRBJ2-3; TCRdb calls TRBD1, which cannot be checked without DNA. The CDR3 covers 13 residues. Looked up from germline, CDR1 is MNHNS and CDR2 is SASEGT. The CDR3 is CASSPGESDTQYF.

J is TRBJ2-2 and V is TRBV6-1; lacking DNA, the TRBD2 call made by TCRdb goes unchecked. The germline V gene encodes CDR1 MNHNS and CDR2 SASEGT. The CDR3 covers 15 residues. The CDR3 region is CASTAGGPYTGELFF.

The CDR3 sequence is CASSLAGPPRGEQFF. The chain employs TRBV7-9 and TRBJ2-1; TCRdb indicates TRBD1, and absent DNA this call remains unverified. The CDR3 is 15 amino acids. Germline-derived CDR1 and CDR2 are SEHNR and FQNEAQ (reference sequence). The full variable domain, in which reference TRBV7-9 and TRBJ2-1 provide the parts outside the CDR3, is DTGVSQNPRHKITKRGQNVTFRCDPISEHNRLYWYRQTLGQGPEFLTYFQNEAQLEKSRLLSDRFSAERPKGSFSTLEIQRTEQGDSAMYLCASSLAGPPRGEQFFGPGTRLTVL.

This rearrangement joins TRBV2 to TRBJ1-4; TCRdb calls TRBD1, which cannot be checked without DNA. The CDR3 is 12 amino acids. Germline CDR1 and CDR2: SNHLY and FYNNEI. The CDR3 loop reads CATSGRNEKLFF.

The CDR3 here is CASSFEKGVDYNEQFF. This chain uses TRBV7-9 with TRBJ2-1; TCRdb indicates TRBD2, and absent DNA this call remains unverified. This CDR3 contains 16 residues. Germline values: CDR1 SEHNR, CDR2 FQNEAQ (reference sequence). Together with reference TRBV7-9 and TRBJ2-1, the CDR3 gives the full variable domain: DTGVSQNPRHKITKRGQNVTFRCDPISEHNRLYWYRQTLGQGPEFLTYFQNEAQLEKSRLLSDRFSAERPKGSFSTLEIQRTEQGDSAMYLCASSFEKGVDYNEQFFGPGTRLTVL.

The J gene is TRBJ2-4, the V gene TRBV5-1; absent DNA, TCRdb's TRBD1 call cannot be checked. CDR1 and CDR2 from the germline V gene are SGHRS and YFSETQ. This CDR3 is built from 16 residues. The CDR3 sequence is CASSFGAGGFENIQYF.